Each of the 27 T cell receptor beta chains below was sequenced from the same sample in a study of blood T cell repertoires in COVID-19. The protocol was immunoSEQ multiplex PCR, while the TCRdb copy is restricted to in-frame clones and leaves out a portion. The table has 200,000 to 250,000 clones, roughly 84% seen once; the top ten hold 4%. Source material: peripheral blood. These receptors came from a woman aged 35 to 49 with active or convalescent COVID-19.

This clone was seen a single time. This CDR3 is also generated by other DNA sequences in the sample. The chain joins TRBV6-6 to TRBJ1-2; D uncertain. CDR3 length: 14 amino acids. Germline assignment: CDR1 MNHNY and CDR2 SVGAGI (reference sequence). V was trimmed by 0 bases and J by 2 bases, leaving 7 bases between them. This CDR3 is CASSYSGSNYGYTF. The CDR3 DNA reads TGTGCCAGCAGTTACTCCGGGTCCAACTATGGCTACACCTTC.

The V and J genes are TRBV7-9 and TRBJ1-4, with 8 positions matching TRBD1. J was trimmed by 8 bases and V by 4 bases; bases with no gene match: 6. From germline, CDR1 is SEHNR and CDR2 FQNEAQ (reference sequence). The CDR3 is 14 residues long. The CDR3 here is CASSSDRGEEKLFF. The CDR3 nucleotides read TGTGCCAGCAGCTCAGACAGGGGAGAGGAAAAACTGTTTTTT.

This clone was seen a single time. The V gene is TRBV5-4, the J gene TRBJ1-2; the match to TRBD1 covers 9 bases. The CDR3 sequence is 15 residues long. CDR1 SGHNT and CDR2 YYREEE come from the germline V gene (reference sequence). Unmatched junction bases numbered 7, after V lost 3 bases and J lost 4 bases. The DNA for the CDR3 is TGTGCCAGCAGCTGGTCCGGACAGGGGACCTATGGCTACACCTTC. It codes for CASSWSGQGTYGYTF.

This clone was observed a single time. The V call is TRBV9, the J call TRBJ2-2; 15 nucleotides line up with TRBD2. The CDR3 has 20 residues. J lost 0 bases, V lost 0 bases, and 6 bases had no gene match. Germline V CDR1 and CDR2: SGDLS, YYNGEE. CDR3 sequence (DNA): TGTGCCAGCAGCGTAGAAGGGACTAGCGGGGGGAAGTCGAACACCGGGGAGCTGTTTTTT. It specifies CASSVEGTSGGKSNTGELFF.

The V call is TRBV9, the J call TRBJ1-2, with D perhaps TRBD1 (6 bases). V shed 4 bases and J shed 7 bases, with 17 bases lying between them. Per the germline V gene, CDR1 is SGDLS and CDR2 is YYNGEE. The CDR3 runs to 14 residues. CDR3 amino acids: CASSPEAGASGYTF. As DNA, the CDR3 is TGTGCCAGCAGCCCCGAGGCAGGGGCGAGTGGCTACACCTTC.

The V gene is TRBV3-1 (or the pseudogene TRBV3-2), the J gene TRBJ2-4; D is possibly TRBD2 (6 bases). Per the germline V gene, CDR1 is LGHDT and CDR2 is YNNKEL (reference sequence). This CDR3 region has 16 residues. The V gene lost 4 bases and the J gene lost 4 bases, with 17 bases spanning the gap. The CDR3: CASSPGFGGRKNIQYF. CDR3 DNA: TGTGCCAGCAGCCCAGGCTTTGGGGGGAGGAAAAACATTCAGTACTTC.

This rearrangement joins TRBV13 to TRBJ1-1; weak D call: TRBD1 (5 bases). Trimming took off 5 bases at V and 11 bases at J, with 12 bases between the two ends. Looked up from germline, CDR1 is PRHDT and CDR2 is FYEKMQ (reference sequence). There are 11 residues in the CDR3. As DNA, the CDR3 is TGTGCCAGCAGCCCGGGGGTAGGGGCTTTCTTT. Its protein is CASSPGVGAFF.

This chain joins TRBV6-6 and TRBJ1-1; 7 bases align to TRBD1. V lost 5 bases to trimming and J lost 6 bases; unmatched junction nucleotides: 12. CDR1 and CDR2 from the germline V gene are MNHNY and SVGAGI (reference sequence). This CDR3 is built from 15 residues. As DNA, the CDR3 is TGTGCCAGCAGTCACTTCGACAGGGCGGCTTCTGAAGCTTTCTTT. This sequence encodes CASSHFDRAASEAFF.

The V call is TRBV5-4, the J call TRBJ1-1; possibly TRBD1 for D (5 bases). V was clipped by 3 bases and J by 0 bases, with 12 bases between them. CDR3 length: 15 amino acids. Germline V lookup: CDR1 SGHNT, CDR2 YYREEE (reference sequence). CDR3 nucleotide sequence: TGTGCCAGCAGCTCGGAGGGACGGTTGAACACTGAAGCTTTCTTT. Translated, it gives CASSSEGRLNTEAFF.

The chain uses TRBV2 and TRBJ1-5, with a tentative D call TRBD1 (5 bases). CDR1 is SNHLY, CDR2 FYNNEI, per germline. The CDR3 spans 19 residues. Trimming cost V 0 bases and J 0 bases, with 18 bases left between them. The CDR3 region has the DNA TGTGCCAGCAGTGAAGCGCGGGGCAGATTCGGGTATAGCAATCAGCCCCAGCATTTT. Translation gives CASSEARGRFGYSNQPQHF.

V gene TRBV7-3 combines with J gene TRBJ1-1; 8 bases line up with TRBD1. Germline-derived CDR1 and CDR2 are SGHTA and FQGTGA. The CDR3 has 13 amino acids. The J segment lost 7 bases and the V segment lost 2 bases, leaving 3 bases of the junction unmatched. Written as DNA, the CDR3 is TGTGCCAGCAGCTTAGACAGGGGCTGTGAAGCTTTCTTT. Encoded protein: CASSLDRGCEAFF.

This rearrangement joins TRBV5-1 to TRBJ2-6, with 8 bases fitting TRBD1. The junction had 8 bases not matched to a gene; V was cut back by 0 bases and J by 0 bases. The length of the CDR3 is 19 residues. Germline V gene sequence: CDR1 SGHRS, CDR2 YFSETQ. CDR3 residues: CASSLDTGTGFSGANVLTF. In DNA form, the CDR3 reads TGCGCCAGCAGCTTGGATACAGGGACAGGCTTCTCTGGGGCCAACGTCCTGACTTTC.

J is TRBJ1-5 and V is TRBV25-1; no reliable D call. Trimming shortened V by 4 bases and J by 2 bases, and 15 bases separated the two germline ends. Germline assignment: CDR1 MGHDK and CDR2 SYGVNS. The CDR3 length is 16 residues. The DNA of the CDR3 is TGTGCCAGCAGTGCCCCGGGTGGGTTAGGCAATCAGCCCCAGCATTTT. It translates to CASSAPGGLGNQPQHF.

The chain recombines TRBV10-3 with TRBJ2-7, with 7 bases identical to TRBD1. J lost 3 bases, V lost 4 bases, and 6 bases had no gene match. The germline CDR1 and CDR2 sequences are ENHRY and SYGVKD. This CDR3 contains 14 residues. In DNA form, the CDR3 reads TGTGCCATCAGTGGGCTGACAGGGTACTACGAGCAGTACTTC. Encoded protein: CAISGLTGYYEQYF.

The J gene is TRBJ1-2, the V gene TRBV5-4; a weak D match, TRBD1 (6 bases). Trimming shortened V by 0 bases and J by 4 bases, and 13 bases separated the two germline ends. Germline V gene lookup returns CDR1 SGHNT and CDR2 YYREEE (reference sequence). The CDR3 contains 15 residues. DNA of the CDR3: TGTGCCAGCAGCTTGGGTACAGGGTTGGGCTATGGCTACACCTTC. Protein: CASSLGTGLGYGYTF.

This clone was counted ten times or more. This chain links TRBV28 with TRBJ1-2; the D gene is possibly TRBD1 (6 bases). Germline loops: CDR1 MDHEN, CDR2 SYDVKM. The CDR3 covers 10 residues. The CDR3 DNA sequence: TGTGGGGGGCACCTTTATGGCTACACCTTC. Protein sequence: CGGHLYGYTF.

This chain connects TRBV2 to TRBJ1-1, with 10 bases identical to TRBD1. The V gene end was trimmed by 10 bases and the J gene end by 1 base; junction bases not matched to a gene: 3. CDR3 length: 13 amino acids. Germline-derived CDR1 and CDR2 are SNHLY and FYNNEI. As DNA, the CDR3 is TGTGCCAACCGACAGGGGGCGAACACTGAAGCTTTCTTT. Translated, it gives CANRQGANTEAFF. The entire variable domain, with the rest obtained from reference TRBV2 and TRBJ1-1, is as follows: EPEVTQTPSHQVTQMGQEVILRCVPISNHLYFYWYRQILGQKVEFLVSFYNNEISEKSEIFDDQFSVERPDGSNFTLKIRSTKLEDSAMYFCANRQGANTEAFFGQGTRLTVV.

The rearrangement uses TRBV7-6 and TRBJ2-5, with D perhaps matching TRBD2 (6 bases). The CDR3 is 15 amino acids. Germline assignment: CDR1 SGHVS and CDR2 FNYEAQ. V lost 1 base, J lost 1 base, and 10 bases lay in between. The CDR3 loop is CASSLGRGRQETQYF. As DNA, the CDR3 is TGTGCCAGCAGCTTAGGGCGGGGCCGCCAAGAGACCCAGTACTTC.

The chain carries TRBV5-1 and TRBJ1-1; TRBD1 is a possible D gene (6 bases). With 5 bases removed from V and 6 bases from J, the gap between germline ends came to 17 bases. The length of the CDR3 is 14 residues. Germline loops: CDR1 SGHRS, CDR2 YFSETQ. The CDR3 is CASRISGVPAEAFF. CDR3 in DNA: TGCGCCAGCAGAATATCAGGGGTTCCGGCTGAAGCTTTCTTT.

The chain carries TRBV5-4 and TRBJ1-2, with D unresolved. From germline, CDR1 is SGHNT and CDR2 YYREEE (reference sequence). This CDR3 region has 14 residues. V was pared by 4 bases and J by 1 base, with 11 bases between. Here the CDR3 reads CASSLAGYNYGYTF. For the CDR3, the DNA is TGTGCCAGCAGCCTGGCAGGCTATAACTATGGCTACACCTTC.

The chain uses TRBV18 and TRBJ2-7; unclear D gene. This CDR3 is 13 amino acids long. Trimming took 3 bases from V and 3 from J, leaving 9 bases between them. The germline CDR1 and CDR2 sequences are KGHSH and LQKENI. The CDR3 DNA sequence: TGTGCCAGCTCACCTCGAGTCGACTACGAGCAGTACTTC. This translates into CASSPRVDYEQYF.

The rearrangement joins TRBV10-2 to TRBJ2-3, with 11 bases identical to TRBD2. Germline CDR1 and CDR2: WSHSY and SAAADI. The CDR3 runs to 13 residues. The trim removed 8 bases at V and 6 bases at J, leaving 4 bases unmatched. CDR3 loop: CASQLAGVDTQYF. The CDR3 nucleotides read TGCGCCAGCCAACTAGCGGGGGTGGATACGCAGTATTTT.

Here the CDR3 DNA reads TGTGCCAGCAGTGACTCTGCGAGTATCCTTTTCTTC. Its translation: CASSDSASILFF. V and J are TRBV6-4 and TRBJ2-1; D unclear. This CDR3 has 12 amino acids. Germline V CDR1 and CDR2: MRHNA, SNTAGT. The V end was cut by 0 bases, the J end by 16 bases, with 13 bases between.

The chain combines TRBV29-1 with TRBJ2-1, with TRBD1 identical over 10 bases. Germline trimming cut 4 bases from V and 6 bases from J; bases unmatched to any gene: 12. Germline V CDR1 and CDR2: SQVTM, ANQGSEA. The CDR3 spans 16 residues. This chain's CDR3 is CSVGPMTGGVSNEQFF. CDR3 nucleotide sequence: TGCAGCGTTGGACCAATGACAGGGGGCGTAAGCAATGAGCAGTTCTTC.

This sequence joins TRBV25-1 and TRBJ1-3; TRBD1 is a possible D gene (5 bases). This CDR3 spans 13 amino acids. Germline V CDR1 and CDR2: MGHDK, SYGVNS. Trimming removed 5 bases from V and 8 bases from J, with 13 bases in between. The CDR3 loop reads CASSFSRADTIYF. The CDR3 DNA is TGTGCCAGCAGTTTCAGCAGGGCGGACACCATATATTTT.

V gene TRBV5-4 combines with J gene TRBJ2-7, with D hard to call. CDR1 is SGHNT and CDR2 is YYREEE in the germline V gene (reference sequence). V lost 4 bases and J 3 bases, leaving 11 bases between the germline ends. CDR3 length: 13 amino acids. The CDR3 sequence: CASSPGPGYEQYF. CDR3 in DNA: TGTGCCAGCAGCCCGGGTCCGGGCTACGAGCAGTACTTC.

The chain uses TRBV3-1 (or the pseudogene TRBV3-2) and TRBJ2-7; 7 bases are shared with TRBD2. The CDR3 length is 14 residues. Germline values: CDR1 LGHDT, CDR2 YNNKEL (reference sequence). The ends lost 6 bases at V and 0 bases at J; junction bases unmatched: 5. For the CDR3, the DNA is TGTGCCAGCAGTCCCGGGACTACCTCCTACGAGCAGTACTTC. This sequence encodes CASSPGTTSYEQYF.